This T cell receptor (beta chain) was captured in a study of T cell changes during pregnancy in multiple sclerosis. The data were produced by immunoSEQ multiplex PCR, yet TCRdb's version contains in-frame clones alone and is incomplete. The sample has about 85,000 clones, 90% to 95% seen once. CDR1 is SGHAT, CDR2 FQNNGV, per germline. CDR3 size: 16 residues. With 4 bases clipped from V and 0 bases from J, the junction kept 8 bases outside the gene matches. This clone was detected only once. This chain links TRBV11-2 with TRBJ1-1, with 7 bases aligning to TRBD1. The receptor comes from a female donor with multiple sclerosis, enrolled in a pregnancy study. The specimen was peripheral blood, collected in the first trimester of pregnancy. CDR3 residues: CASSSGTATMNTEAFF. As DNA, the CDR3 is TGTGCCAGCAGCTCTGGGACAGCAACAATGAACACTGAAGCTTTCTTT.